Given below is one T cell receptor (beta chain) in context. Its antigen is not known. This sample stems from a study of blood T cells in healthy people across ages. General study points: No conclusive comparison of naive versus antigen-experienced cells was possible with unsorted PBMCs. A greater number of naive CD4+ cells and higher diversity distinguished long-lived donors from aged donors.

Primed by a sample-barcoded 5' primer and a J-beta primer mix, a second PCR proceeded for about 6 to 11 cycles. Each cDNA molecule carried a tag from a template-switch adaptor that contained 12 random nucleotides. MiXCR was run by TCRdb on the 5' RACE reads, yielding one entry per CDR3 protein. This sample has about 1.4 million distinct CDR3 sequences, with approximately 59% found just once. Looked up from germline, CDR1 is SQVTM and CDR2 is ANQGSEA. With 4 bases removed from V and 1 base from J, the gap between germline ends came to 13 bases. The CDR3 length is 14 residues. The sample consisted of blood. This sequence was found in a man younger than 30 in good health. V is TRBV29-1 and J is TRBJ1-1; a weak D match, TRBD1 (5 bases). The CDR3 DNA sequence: TGCAGCGTTGTACCGGGACTTCCGAACACTGAAGCTTTCTTT. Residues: CSVVPGLPNTEAFF.